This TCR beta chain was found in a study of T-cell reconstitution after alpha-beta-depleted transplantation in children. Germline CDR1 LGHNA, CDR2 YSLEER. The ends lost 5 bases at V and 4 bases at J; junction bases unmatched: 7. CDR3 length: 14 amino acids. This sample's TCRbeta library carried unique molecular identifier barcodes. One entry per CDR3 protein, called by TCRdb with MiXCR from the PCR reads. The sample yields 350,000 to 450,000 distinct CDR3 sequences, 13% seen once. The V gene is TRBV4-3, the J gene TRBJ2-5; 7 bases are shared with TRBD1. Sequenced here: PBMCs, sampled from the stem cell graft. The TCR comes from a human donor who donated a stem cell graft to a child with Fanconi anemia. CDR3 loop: CASSIRQGSETQYF. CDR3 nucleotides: TGCGCCAGCAGCATTCGACAGGGTTCAGAGACCCAGTACTTC.